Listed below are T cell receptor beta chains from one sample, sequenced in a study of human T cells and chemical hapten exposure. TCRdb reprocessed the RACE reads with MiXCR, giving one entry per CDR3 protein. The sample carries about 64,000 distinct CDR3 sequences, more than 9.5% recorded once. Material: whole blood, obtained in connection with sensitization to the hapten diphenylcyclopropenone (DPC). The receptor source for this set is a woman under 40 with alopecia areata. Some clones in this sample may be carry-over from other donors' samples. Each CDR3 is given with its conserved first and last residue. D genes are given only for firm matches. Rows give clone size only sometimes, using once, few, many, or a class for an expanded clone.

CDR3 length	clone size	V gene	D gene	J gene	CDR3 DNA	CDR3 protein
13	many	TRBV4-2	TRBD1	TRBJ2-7	TGTGCCAGCAGCCCGGGACAGATCTACGAGCAGTACTTC	CASSPGQIYEQYF
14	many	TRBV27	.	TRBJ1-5	TGTGCCAGCAGTTCTGGACAGTACGGTCAGCCCCAGCATTTT	CASSSGQYGQPQHF
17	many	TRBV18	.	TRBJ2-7	TGTGCCAGCTCAGTGGGGGCAGGTGGTACGGACCCCTACGAGCAGTACTTC	CASSVGAGGTDPYEQYF
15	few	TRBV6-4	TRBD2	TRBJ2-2	TGTGCCAGCAGTGTTTTAGCGGGATCCCCCGGGGAGCTGTTTTTT	CASSVLAGSPGELFF
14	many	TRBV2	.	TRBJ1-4	TGTGCCAGCAGTGAAAGGAACCCAAATGAAAAACTGTTTTTT	CASSERNPNEKLFF
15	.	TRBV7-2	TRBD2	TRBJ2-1	TGTGCCAGCAGCTGGGGACTCCTAGTGGGACTAGCGCTGTTCTTC	CASSWGLLVGLALFF
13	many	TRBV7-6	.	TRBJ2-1	TGTGCCAGCAGCCCCGCGGGCTTCAAGGAGCAGTTCTTC	CASSPAGFKEQFF
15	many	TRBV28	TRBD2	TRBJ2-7	TGTGCCAGCACCCAAGCGGGAGGCACGATCTACGAGCAGTACTTC	CASTQAGGTIYEQYF
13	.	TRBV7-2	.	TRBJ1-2	TGTGTCAGCAGCCCGAACTCTAACTATGGCTACACCTTC	CVSSPNSNYGYTF
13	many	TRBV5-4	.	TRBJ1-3	TGTGCCAGCAGCGCCCTGACTGGAAACACCATATATTTT	CASSALTGNTIYF
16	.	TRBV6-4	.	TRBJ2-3	TGTGCCAGCAGTGACAGCCCAGCGGGCCGCACAGATACGCAGTATTTT	CASSDSPAGRTDTQYF
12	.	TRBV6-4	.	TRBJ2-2	TGTGCCAGCACTTGGGAGACCGGGGAGCTGTTTTTT	CASTWETGELFF
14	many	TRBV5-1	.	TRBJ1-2	TGCGCCAGCAGCCCTGGTGGGGGTAACTATGGCTACACCTTC	CASSPGGGNYGYTF
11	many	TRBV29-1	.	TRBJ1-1	TGCAGCGTTGGGGGGCGGACTGAAGCTTTCTTT	CSVGGRTEAFF
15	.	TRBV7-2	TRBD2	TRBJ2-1	TGTGCCAGCACCTCTCCGGCGGGAGAGGGCCATGAGCAGTTCTTC	CASTSPAGEGHEQFF
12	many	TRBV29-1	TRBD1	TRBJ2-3	TGCAGCCTGAGACAGGGAACAGATACGCAGTATTTT	CSLRQGTDTQYF
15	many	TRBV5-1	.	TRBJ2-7	TGCGCCAGCAGCTTGGAGGGGCCGATCGCCTACGAGCAGTACTTC	CASSLEGPIAYEQYF
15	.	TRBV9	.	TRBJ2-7	TGTGCCAGCAGTCGTACTGGACGGACGACGAACGAGCAGTACTTC	CASSRTGRTTNEQYF
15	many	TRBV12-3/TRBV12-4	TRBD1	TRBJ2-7	TGTGCCAGCAGTCAATACCAGGGGGCTCGGTACGAGCAGTACTTC	CASSQYQGARYEQYF
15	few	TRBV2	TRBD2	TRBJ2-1	TGTGCCAGCATGGAGACTAGCATCCTACGTGGAGAGCAGTTCTTC	CASMETSILRGEQFF
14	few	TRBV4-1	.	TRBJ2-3	TGCGCCAGCAACAAGAGGGACGGGCCAGATACGCAGTATTTT	CASNKRDGPDTQYF
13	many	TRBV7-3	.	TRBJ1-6	TGTGCCAGCAGCATTTCAGGGGATTCACCCCTCCACTTT	CASSISGDSPLHF
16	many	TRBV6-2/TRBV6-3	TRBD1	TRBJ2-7	TGTGCCAGCAGTTACCCCCCCGGACAGGGCGCCTACGAGCAGTACTTC	CASSYPPGQGAYEQYF
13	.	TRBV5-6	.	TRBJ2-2	TGTGCCAGCAGCTGGACAGACACCGGGGAGCTGTTTTTT	CASSWTDTGELFF
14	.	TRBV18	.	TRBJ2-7	TGTGCCAGCTCACCAAGCCAGTTAAAGTACGAGCAGTACTTC	CASSPSQLKYEQYF
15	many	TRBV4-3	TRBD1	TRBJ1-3	TGCGCCAGCAGCCAGGACAGGCTGGGTGGAAACACCATATATTTT	CASSQDRLGGNTIYF
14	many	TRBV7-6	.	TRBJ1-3	TGTGCCAGCAGCTTAGGGGACGTCGGAAACACCATATATTTT	CASSLGDVGNTIYF
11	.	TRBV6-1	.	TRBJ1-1	TGTGCCAGCAGGATGAACACTGAAGCTTTCTTT	CASRMNTEAFF
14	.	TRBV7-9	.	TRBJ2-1	TGTGCCCAATTTCCCGTGGCGGGGTACAATGAGCAGTTCTTC	CAQFPVAGYNEQFF
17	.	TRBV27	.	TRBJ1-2	TGTGCCAGCAGTTTATCTGTCCGCCGGGCCCTCAACTATGGCTACACCTTC	CASSLSVRRALNYGYTF
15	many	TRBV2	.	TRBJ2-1	TGTGCCAGCATGACCGGGACAACTTCCTACAATGAGCAGTTCTTC	CASMTGTTSYNEQFF
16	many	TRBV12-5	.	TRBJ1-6	TGTGCTAGTGGCAAGGACAGATTCTCCTATAATTCACCCCTCCACTTT	CASGKDRFSYNSPLHF
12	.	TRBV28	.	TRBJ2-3	TGTGCCAGCAGCCCTTTTGCAGATACGCAGTATTTT	CASSPFADTQYF
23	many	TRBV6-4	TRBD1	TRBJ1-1	TGTGCCAGCAGTGACTCGATGCGCGGCAGGGGGCGAGATCATGCGAGGATGAACACTGAAGCTTTCTTT	CASSDSMRGRGRDHARMNTEAFF
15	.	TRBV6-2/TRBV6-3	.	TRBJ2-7	TGTGCCCCCTCGGGGAAGACAGGTAAAAAGGACGAGCAGTACTTC	CAPSGKTGKKDEQYF
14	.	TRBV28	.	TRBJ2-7	TGTGCCAGCGGCATTTTGACCTCGCCCTACGAGCAGTACTTC	CASGILTSPYEQYF
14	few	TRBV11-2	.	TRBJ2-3	TGTGCCAGCAGCTGGGGGACTAGCACAGATACGCAGTATTTT	CASSWGTSTDTQYF
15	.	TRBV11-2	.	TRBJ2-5	TGTGCCAGCAGCTTAGGAGACAGTTATACAGAGACCCAGTACTTC	CASSLGDSYTETQYF
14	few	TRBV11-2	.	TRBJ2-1	TGTGCCAGCAGCCCCGAGGACCTGGGCAATGAGCAGTTCTTC	CASSPEDLGNEQFF
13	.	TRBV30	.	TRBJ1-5	TGTGCCTGGAGTCGGGGGGGAGAACAGCCCCAGCATTTT	CAWSRGGEQPQHF
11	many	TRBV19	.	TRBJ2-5	TGTGCCAGTAGCCAACAAGAGACCCAGTACTTC	CASSQQETQYF
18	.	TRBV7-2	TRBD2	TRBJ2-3	TGTGCCAGCAGCTTACTGGCTAGCGGGGGGGCCGGATCAGATACGCAGTATTTT	CASSLLASGGAGSDTQYF
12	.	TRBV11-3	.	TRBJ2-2	TGTGCCAGCAGCCTAGGGGTCGGGGAGCTGTTTTTT	CASSLGVGELFF
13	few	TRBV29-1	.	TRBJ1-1	TGCAGCGTTGGAGGGCAGGGAAGCACTGAAGCTTTCTTT	CSVGGQGSTEAFF
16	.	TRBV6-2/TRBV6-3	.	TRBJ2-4	TGTGCCAGCACCAAGGGACGGTTACTAGCCAAAAACATTCAGTACTTC	CASTKGRLLAKNIQYF
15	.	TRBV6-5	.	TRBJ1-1	TGTGCCAGCAGTTACCCCGGTAGAGGGTTCACTGAAGCTTTCTTT	CASSYPGRGFTEAFF
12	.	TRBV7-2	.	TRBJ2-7	TGTGCCAGCAGCTTAGCCCCCTACGAGCAGTACTTC	CASSLAPYEQYF
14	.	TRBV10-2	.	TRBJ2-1	TGCGCCAGCAGCTCCTTGAAGGGAGTCAATGAGCAGTTCTTC	CASSSLKGVNEQFF
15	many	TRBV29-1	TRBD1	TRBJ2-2	TGCAGCGTTGCGGGGACAGGGGAGGACACCGGGGAGCTGTTTTTT	CSVAGTGEDTGELFF
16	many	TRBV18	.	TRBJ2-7	TGTGCCAGCTCACCACCGGCGGCAGGGCTCTCCTACGAGCAGTACTTC	CASSPPAAGLSYEQYF
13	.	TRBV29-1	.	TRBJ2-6	TGCAGCGTTGTAGAGCCAGGGGCCAACGTCCTGACTTTC	CSVVEPGANVLTF
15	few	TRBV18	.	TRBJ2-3	TGTGCCAGCAACGCCGGGACAAGCAGCACAGATACGCAGTATTTT	CASNAGTSSTDTQYF
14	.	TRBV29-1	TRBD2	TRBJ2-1	TGCAGCGTTGGAGGACTAGCGGGAGAAAATGAGCAGTTCTTC	CSVGGLAGENEQFF
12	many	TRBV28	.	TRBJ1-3	TGTGCCAGCAAATCGGGGGGTTTCCCCATATATTTT	CASKSGGFPIYF
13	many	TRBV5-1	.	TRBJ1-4	TGCGCCAGCAGCTTCCGGGAGGATGAAAAACTGTTTTTT	CASSFREDEKLFF